This T cell receptor beta chain is drawn from a study of early T cells in non-severe SARS-CoV-2 infection. Study at large: Sequenced bulk RNA came from whole blood that was unsorted, and chains were unpaired.

General study results and limits: Clonotype matching in VDJdb favored anti-spike CD8 responses and did not capture private and CD4 specificities.

Concerning this clonotype itself: Antigen: not known.

Individual cDNA molecules received unique molecular identifiers. Each CDR3 protein gets one entry after TCRdb re-called the 5' RACE reads with MiXCR. The sample records 61,000 or so distinct CDR3 sequences, around 12% being singletons. Per the germline V gene, CDR1 is DFQATT and CDR2 is SNEGSKA (reference sequence). The CDR3 totals 15 residues. V shed 0 bases and J shed 1 base, with 9 bases lying between them. The receptor comes from an adult who was a healthcare worker with PCR-confirmed SARS-CoV-2 infection or an uninfected control (not recorded which). The donor label of this sample is uncertain. The sample consisted of whole blood, taken at baseline. V gene TRBV20-1 combines with J gene TRBJ1-4; D unresolved. DNA of the CDR3: TGCAGTGCTAGAGATCGGGGATTAACTAATGAAAAACTGTTTTTT. Amino acid sequence: CSARDRGLTNEKLFF.